This T cell receptor beta chain was identified in a study of T cells in women clearing cervical HPV infection. Notes on the study in general: TRBV6-7 abundance was lower in cases than controls (around 0.1% versus 0.15%).

Clones were read by immunoSEQ multiplex PCR, and TCRdb kept only the in-frame ones, dropping some. The sample table sets out about 30,000 clones. The CDR3 consists of 12 residues. Per germline, CDR1 SGHDN and CDR2 FVKESK. Note on this clone: Its cognate antigen is unknown. The read falls 3 residues short of the CDR3 end, and the missing part is taken from the germline J gene.

The gene calls are TRBV14 and TRBJ1-1; the D gene is possibly TRBD1 (5 bases). The receptor comes from a woman between 18 and 70 years old with a cervical HPV16 infection that either progressed to CIN3+ or cleared (not recorded which). The sample taken for sequencing was blood buffy coat. CDR3 DNA, as far as it was read: TGTGCCAGCAGCTTTCTTGACAGAGAA. Translated, it gives CASSFLDRE. The whole CDR3 sequence is CASSFLDREAFF. The full variable domain, with the rest looked up from reference TRBV14 and TRBJ1-1, is EAGVTQFPSHSVIEKGQTVTLRCDPISGHDNLYWYRRVMGKEIKFLLHFVKESKQDESGMPNNRFLAERTGGTYSTLKVQPAELEDSGVYFCASSFLDREAFFGQGTRLTVV.